This record concerns one T cell receptor (beta chain) sequence. Other DNA sequences in the sample encode the same CDR3. These data belong to a study of blood T cell repertoires in COVID-19. Original methodology: Reference gene primer amplification in the assay estimated nucleated cell counts. Clones were read by immunoSEQ multiplex PCR, and TCRdb kept only the in-frame ones, dropping some. The V and J calls and the clone size are those of that table, but D and trimming were determined from the DNA. The sample includes about 20,000 clones, 70% to 90% of them seen just once. There are 14 residues in the CDR3. Germline V gives CDR1 MGHRA, CDR2 YSYEKL. Trimming shortened V by 1 base and J by 5 bases, and 8 bases separated the two germline ends.

The sequence derives from a man between 45 and 60 years old with active COVID-19. V is TRBV4-1 and J is TRBJ2-2, with a tentative D call TRBD1 (5 bases). Sequencing used peripheral blood. The CDR3 nucleotides read TGCGCCAGCAGCCAAGGGCAGGGTACCGGGGAGCTGTTTTTT. Its protein product is CASSQGQGTGELFF.